The 30 T cell receptor beta chains below all came from one sample that was sequenced in a study of blood T cell repertoires in COVID-19. Assay: immunoSEQ multiplex PCR; the TCRdb copy retains only in-frame clones and omits some. The sample lists about 670,000 clones, 70% to 90% occurring once. Sequencing input: peripheral blood. Receptor source: a woman in her late teens or twenties with acute or convalescent COVID-19.

The rearrangement uses TRBV24-1 and TRBJ2-2; D is unresolved. Germline-derived CDR1 and CDR2 are KGHDR and SFDVKD. The CDR3 is made up of 17 amino acids. V shed 6 bases and J shed 2 bases, with 18 bases lying between them. In nucleotides, the CDR3 is TGTGCCACCAGTTCCTTAGGAAGCGTGTTAAACACCGGGGAGCTGTTTTTT. As protein: CATSSLGSVLNTGELFF.

The chain carries TRBV9 and TRBJ1-6, with D uncertain. Germline CDR1 reads SGDLS; CDR2 reads YYNGEE. The CDR3 consists of 15 residues. V shed 0 bases and J shed 7 bases, with 11 bases lying between them. CDR3 protein: CASSVDRGTNSPLHF. Here the CDR3 DNA reads TGTGCCAGCAGCGTAGATCGGGGAACGAATTCACCCCTCCACTTT.

The chain carries TRBV5-4 and TRBJ2-7, with TRBD1 matching over 9 bases. This CDR3 is built from 16 residues. V was clipped by 4 bases and J by 2 bases; unmatched bases: 10. Looked up from germline, CDR1 is SGHNT and CDR2 is YYREEE (reference sequence). CDR3 protein: CASSTDRTGVAYEQYF. The CDR3 nucleotides are TGTGCCAGCAGCACGGACAGGACAGGGGTGGCCTACGAGCAGTACTTC.

This rearrangement joins TRBV7-3 to TRBJ2-2; TRBD2 is a possible D gene (6 bases). V dropped 3 bases and J dropped 6 bases, with 11 bases sitting between them. Germline V gene lookup returns CDR1 SGHTA and CDR2 FQGTGA. The CDR3 runs 14 residues. CDR3: CASSFGGEAGELFF. The DNA for the CDR3 is TGTGCCAGCAGCTTCGGCGGGGAGGCCGGGGAGCTGTTTTTT.

This chain's CDR3 is CANETGGNTEAFF. As DNA, the CDR3 is TGTGCCAACGAGACAGGGGGGAACACTGAAGCTTTCTTT. J is TRBJ1-1 and V is TRBV9; 9 bases are a match to TRBD1. The trim removed 9 bases at V and 1 base at J, leaving 4 bases unmatched. CDR3 length: 13 amino acids. Per the germline V gene, CDR1 is SGDLS and CDR2 is YYNGEE.

The CDR3 sequence: CASSQEGGQAATNNYGYTF. CDR3 nucleotide sequence: TGTGCCAGCAGCCAAGAGGGAGGACAGGCGGCGACTAATAACTATGGCTACACCTTC. The J gene is TRBJ1-2, the V gene TRBV4-2; 7 nucleotides align to TRBD1. The trim removed 0 bases at V and 1 base at J, leaving 14 bases unmatched. The length of the CDR3 is 19 residues. Germline V gene data show CDR1 as LGHNA and CDR2 as YNFKEQ.

This chain connects TRBV30 to TRBJ1-5, with TRBD1 matching 7 bases. This CDR3 has 14 residues. Germline CDR1 is GTSNPN and CDR2 is SVGIG (reference sequence). The J segment lost 3 bases and the V segment lost 4 bases, leaving 6 bases of the junction unmatched. CDR3 amino acids: CAWTKTGSNQPQHF. CDR3 DNA sequence: TGTGCCTGGACTAAGACAGGGTCCAATCAGCCCCAGCATTTT.

The chain combines TRBV27 with TRBJ2-7, with D possibly matching TRBD1 (6 bases). CDR3 length: 13 residues. V lost 3 bases to trimming and J lost 2 bases, with 8 bases between them. CDR1 is MNHEY and CDR2 is SMNVEV in the germline V gene (reference sequence). The CDR3 DNA reads as TGTGCCAGCAGTTTGAGGACAGCCTACGAGCAGTACTTC. This gives the protein CASSLRTAYEQYF.

This sequence joins TRBV4-3 and TRBJ2-1, with D perhaps matching TRBD2 (5 bases). This CDR3 comprises 15 residues. CDR1 and CDR2 from the germline V gene are LGHNA and YSLEER. V gave up 4 bases and J gave up 6 bases, with 16 bases separating them. The CDR3 DNA is TGCGCCAGCAGCCCAGCAGGAGGCGGGTCCAATGAGCAGTTCTTC. It is translated as CASSPAGGGSNEQFF.

The chain employs TRBV5-1 and TRBJ2-7, with D maybe TRBD2 (6 bases). CDR3 length: 15 residues. Trimming pared 3 bases from V and 0 bases from J, leaving 13 bases between. Germline CDR1 SGHRS, CDR2 YFSETQ. The CDR3 nucleotides are TGCGCCAGCAGCTCCAGACCGGAGGGCTCCTACGAGCAGTACTTC. Its protein is CASSSRPEGSYEQYF.

This chain links TRBV9 with TRBJ1-2; unclear D gene. Trimming left V 3 bases short and J 5 bases short, with 8 bases between. CDR3 length equals 12 residues. Germline loops: CDR1 SGDLS, CDR2 YYNGEE. The CDR3 DNA follows: TGTGCCAGCAGCGGGGAGGGATATGGCTACACCTTC. It translates to CASSGEGYGYTF.

The V gene is TRBV19, the J gene TRBJ1-6, with 7 positions matching TRBD1. CDR1 and CDR2 from the germline V gene are LNHDA and SQIVND (reference sequence). This CDR3 is 14 amino acids long. J lost 7 bases, V lost 4 bases, and 4 bases had no gene match. Here the CDR3 reads CASSTGTANSPLHF. The CDR3 region has the DNA TGTGCCAGTAGTACGGGGACAGCGAATTCACCCCTCCACTTT.

The chain links TRBV25-1 to TRBJ2-5; D remains unclear. Per germline, CDR1 MGHDK and CDR2 SYGVNS. Trimming left V 3 bases short and J 7 bases short, with 6 bases between. The CDR3 length is 11 residues. The chain's CDR3 is CASSDLGTQYF. CDR3 nucleotides: TGTGCCAGCAGTGACCTCGGGACCCAGTACTTC. The full variable domain, its missing parts supplied by reference TRBV25-1 and TRBJ2-5, is EADIYQTPRYLVIGTGKKITLECSQTMGHDKMYWYQQDPGMELHLIHYSYGVNSTEKGDLSSESTVSRIRTEHFPLTLESARPSHTSQYLCASSDLGTQYFGPGTRLLVL.

A few counts support this clone. V and J are TRBV9 and TRBJ1-2; 10 nucleotides line up with TRBD1. The CDR3 runs to 15 residues. The junction had 7 bases not matched to a gene; V was cut back by 4 bases and J by 4 bases. The germline V gene encodes CDR1 SGDLS and CDR2 YYNGEE. The CDR3 is CASSRGDRGPYGYTF. In DNA form, the CDR3 reads TGTGCCAGCAGCCGTGGGGACAGGGGCCCCTATGGCTACACCTTC.

This chain joins TRBV5-5 and TRBJ1-6; D gene unclear. The CDR3 loop spans 16 amino acids. The V and J ends lost 4 bases and 13 bases respectively, with 24 bases between them. Germline CDR1 SGHKS, CDR2 YYEKEE (reference sequence). CDR3 in amino acids: CASSPVVPRRDWPLHF. The CDR3 DNA reads as TGTGCCAGCAGCCCCGTCGTTCCTAGGAGGGATTGGCCCCTCCACTTT.

The chain employs TRBV7-2 and TRBJ2-7; D may be TRBD2 (5 bases). Trimming left V 1 base short and J 5 bases short, with 9 bases between. The CDR3 spans 13 residues. Germline loops: CDR1 SGHTA, CDR2 FQGNSA. The chain's CDR3 is CASSLGRLNEQYF. The CDR3 DNA reads TGTGCCAGCAGCTTAGGGAGGTTGAACGAGCAGTACTTC. Using reference TRBV7-2 and TRBJ2-7 for the parts outside the CDR3, the full variable domain is GAGVSQSPSNKVTEKGKDVELRCDPISGHTALYWYRQSLGQGLEFLIYFQGNSAPDKSGLPSDRFSAERTGGSVSTLTIQRTQQEDSAVYLCASSLGRLNEQYFGPGTRLTVT.

CDR3 sequence: CASSDTGTQANYGYTF. As DNA, the CDR3 is TGTGCCAGCAGCGATACAGGGACCCAAGCTAACTATGGCTACACCTTC. This sequence joins TRBV6-6 and TRBJ1-2; TRBD1 is a possible D gene (6 bases). The CDR3 runs 16 residues. Germline CDR1 and CDR2: MNHNY and SVGAGI (reference sequence). V was shortened by 6 bases and J by 0 bases, with 17 bases between the two germline ends.

This clone was found a few times. This specimen includes other DNA sequences encoding the same CDR3. The J gene is TRBJ1-1, the V gene TRBV4-3; D gene uncertain. The ends were cut back, 1 base at V and 0 bases at J, with 6 bases in the middle. The CDR3 sequence is 14 residues long. CDR1 and CDR2 (germline): LGHNA, YSLEER. The CDR3 spells CASSQGRMNTEAFF. CDR3 sequence (DNA): TGCGCCAGCAGCCAAGGTAGAATGAACACTGAAGCTTTCTTT.

This chain joins TRBV11-3 and TRBJ1-5; the D gene is possibly TRBD1 (5 bases). The V and J ends lost 3 bases and 0 bases respectively, with 15 bases between them. The CDR3 loop spans 17 amino acids. Germline V gene data show CDR1 as SGHNT and CDR2 as YENEEA. The CDR3 sequence is CASSLSLQVHSNQPQHF. The CDR3 nucleotides read TGTGCCAGCAGCTTGAGCCTACAGGTTCATAGCAATCAGCCCCAGCATTTT.

J is TRBJ2-7 and V is TRBV3-1 (or the pseudogene TRBV3-2), with 11 bases that match TRBD1. After removal of 0 bases from V and 7 bases from J, the junction contained 14 bases not matched to a gene. The CDR3 is made up of 18 amino acids. Germline V gives CDR1 LGHDT, CDR2 YNNKEL (reference sequence). CDR3 bases: TGTGCCAGCAGCCAAGATACGTTCCTCGGACAGGGGGCGGGGGAGCAGTACTTC. Protein product: CASSQDTFLGQGAGEQYF.

This chain links TRBV6-5 with TRBJ2-3; 7 bases are a match to TRBD1. J lost 4 bases, V lost 6 bases, and 4 bases had no gene match. This CDR3 has 13 residues. Looked up from germline, CDR1 is MNHEY and CDR2 is SVGAGI. For the CDR3, the DNA is TGTGCCAGCAGAACCACAGGGGCAGATACGCAGTATTTT. This sequence encodes CASRTTGADTQYF.

This clone came up a few times. The rearrangement joins TRBV12-3 or TRBV12-4 to TRBJ1-2; D uncertain. Trimming pared 10 bases from V and 2 bases from J, leaving 11 bases between. The CDR3 contains 12 residues. The CDR3 nucleotides read TGTGCCATCCTTAATCTGAACTATGGCTACACCTTC. This translates into CAILNLNYGYTF.

This chain links TRBV6-5 with TRBJ1-1; 7 nucleotides agree with TRBD1. Germline V gene sequence: CDR1 MNHEY, CDR2 SVGAGI. After removal of 2 bases from V and 1 base from J, the junction contained 4 bases not matched to a gene. This CDR3 contains 15 residues. Here the CDR3 reads CASSYTGQRNTEAFF. The DNA of the CDR3 is TGTGCCAGCAGTTACACGGGACAGCGGAACACTGAAGCTTTCTTT.

This clone came up once. The rearrangement links TRBV4-3 to TRBJ1-2; D remains unclear. The length of the CDR3 is 16 residues. V lost 0 bases and J lost 2, with 13 bases in between. The V gene's germline CDR1 is LGHNA and CDR2 YSLEER. The CDR3: CASSQEVITENYGYTF. The CDR3 DNA is TGCGCCAGCAGCCAAGAAGTAATTACCGAGAACTATGGCTACACCTTC.

V is TRBV2 and J is TRBJ2-3; no firm D call. Trimming removed 3 bases at V and 5 bases at J, with 9 bases between. The CDR3 consists of 13 residues. CDR1 is SNHLY and CDR2 is FYNNEI in the germline V gene. In nucleotides, the CDR3 is TGTGCCAGCAGTGAGTCACAGAGAGATACGCAGTATTTT. Protein: CASSESQRDTQYF. The whole variable domain, filled in from reference TRBV2 and TRBJ2-3, reads EPEVTQTPSHQVTQMGQEVILRCVPISNHLYFYWYRQILGQKVEFLVSFYNNEISEKSEIFDDQFSVERPDGSNFTLKIRSTKLEDSAMYFCASSESQRDTQYFGPGTRLTVL.

The V gene is TRBV9, the J gene TRBJ1-5; D call uncertain. This CDR3 region has 15 residues. From germline, CDR1 is SGDLS and CDR2 YYNGEE. V was clipped by 0 bases and J by 3 bases, with 10 bases between them. The CDR3 region is CASSVGAGPNQPQHF. DNA of the CDR3: TGTGCCAGCAGCGTAGGGGCAGGTCCCAATCAGCCCCAGCATTTT.

J is TRBJ1-2 and V is TRBV4-1, with 7 bases aligning to TRBD1. V gave up 4 bases and J gave up 4 bases; unmatched junction bases: 6. The germline V gene encodes CDR1 MGHRA and CDR2 YSYEKL. This CDR3 has 14 amino acids. CDR3 nucleotides: TGCGCCAGCAGCCCGGGACAGATTTTCTATGGCTACACCTTC. Its translation is CASSPGQIFYGYTF.

V usage is TRBV5-1 and J usage is TRBJ1-1, with TRBD1 matching over 7 bases. V dropped 2 bases and J dropped 3; count of bases not matched to a gene: 7. The CDR3 has 15 residues. The germline V gene encodes CDR1 SGHRS and CDR2 YFSETQ. The CDR3 is CASSLLQGEDTEAFF. The CDR3 DNA reads TGCGCCAGCAGCTTACTTCAGGGGGAGGACACTGAAGCTTTCTTT.

The V and J genes are TRBV7-2 and TRBJ2-3; TRBD1 might be the D (6 bases). Germline lookup yields CDR1 SGHTA and CDR2 FQGNSA. CDR3 length: 16 amino acids. Between the trimmed V and J ends, which lost 7 bases and 3 bases, there was a span of 20 bases. The CDR3 DNA sequence: TGTGCCAGCACCCTCCGTGGGGGCGTTTCGACAGATACGCAGTATTTT. Translating gives CASTLRGGVSTDTQYF.

The gene calls are TRBV5-1 and TRBJ1-2; 9 nucleotides align to TRBD1. V was clipped by 4 bases and J by 6 bases; unmatched bases: 7. Germline values: CDR1 SGHRS, CDR2 YFSETQ. The CDR3 is 14 amino acids. CDR3: CASSVGQGLHGYTF. The CDR3 region has the DNA TGCGCCAGCAGCGTGGGACAGGGTCTTCATGGCTACACCTTC.